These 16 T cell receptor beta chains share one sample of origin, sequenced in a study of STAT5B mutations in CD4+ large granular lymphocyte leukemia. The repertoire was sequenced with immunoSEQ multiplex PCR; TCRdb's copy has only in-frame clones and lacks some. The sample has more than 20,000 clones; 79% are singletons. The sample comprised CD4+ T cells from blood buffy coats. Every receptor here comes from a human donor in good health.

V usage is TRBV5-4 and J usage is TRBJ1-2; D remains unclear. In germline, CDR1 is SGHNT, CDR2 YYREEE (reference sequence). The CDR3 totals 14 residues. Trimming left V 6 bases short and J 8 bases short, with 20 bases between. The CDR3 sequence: CASTLEWGVGGYTF. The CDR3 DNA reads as TGTGCCAGCACCCTGGAGTGGGGAGTCGGAGGCTACACCTTC. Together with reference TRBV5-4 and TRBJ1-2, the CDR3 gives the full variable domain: ETGVTQSPTHLIKTRGQQVTLRCSSQSGHNTVSWYQQALGQGPQFIFQYYREEENGRGNFPPRFSGLQFPNYSSELNVNALELDDSALYLCASTLEWGVGGYTFGSGTRLTVV.

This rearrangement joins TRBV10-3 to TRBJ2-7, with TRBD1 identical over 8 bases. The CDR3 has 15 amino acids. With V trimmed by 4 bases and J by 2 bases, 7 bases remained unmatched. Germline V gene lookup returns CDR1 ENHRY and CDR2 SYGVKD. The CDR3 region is CAISASGTGPYEQYF. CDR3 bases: TGTGCCATCAGTGCTTCCGGGACAGGCCCCTACGAGCAGTACTTC.

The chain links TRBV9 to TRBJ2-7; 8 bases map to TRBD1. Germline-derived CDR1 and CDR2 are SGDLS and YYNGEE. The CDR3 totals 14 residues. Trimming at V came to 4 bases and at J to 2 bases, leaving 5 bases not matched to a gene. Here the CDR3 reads CASSRTGKPYEQYF. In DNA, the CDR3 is TGTGCCAGCAGCCGGACAGGGAAACCCTACGAGCAGTACTTC.

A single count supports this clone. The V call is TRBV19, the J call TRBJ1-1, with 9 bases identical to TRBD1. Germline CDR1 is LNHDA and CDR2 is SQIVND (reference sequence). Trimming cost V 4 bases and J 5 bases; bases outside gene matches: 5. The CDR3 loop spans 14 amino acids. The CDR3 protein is CASSKGQGGTEAFF. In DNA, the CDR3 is TGTGCCAGTAGTAAGGGACAGGGCGGAACTGAAGCTTTCTTT.

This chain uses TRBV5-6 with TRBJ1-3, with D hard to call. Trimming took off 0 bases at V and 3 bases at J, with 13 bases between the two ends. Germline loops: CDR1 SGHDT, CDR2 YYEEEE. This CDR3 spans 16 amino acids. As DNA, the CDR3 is TGTGCCAGCAGCTTGGGTCTCCAGGTGGATGGAAACACCATATATTTT. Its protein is CASSLGLQVDGNTIYF.

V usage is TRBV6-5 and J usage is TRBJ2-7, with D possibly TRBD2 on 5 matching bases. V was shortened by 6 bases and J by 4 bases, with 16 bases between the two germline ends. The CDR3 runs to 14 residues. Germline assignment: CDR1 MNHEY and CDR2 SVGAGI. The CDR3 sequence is CASRIGRTQYEQYF. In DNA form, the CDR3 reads TGTGCCAGCAGGATCGGACGGACTCAATACGAGCAGTACTTC.

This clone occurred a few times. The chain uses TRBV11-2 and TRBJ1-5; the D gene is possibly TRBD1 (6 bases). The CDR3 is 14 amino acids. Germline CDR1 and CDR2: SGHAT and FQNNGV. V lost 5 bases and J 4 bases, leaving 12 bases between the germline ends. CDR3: CASSRGQNNQPQHF. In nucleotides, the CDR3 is TGTGCCAGCAGCCGAGGACAGAATAATCAGCCCCAGCATTTT.

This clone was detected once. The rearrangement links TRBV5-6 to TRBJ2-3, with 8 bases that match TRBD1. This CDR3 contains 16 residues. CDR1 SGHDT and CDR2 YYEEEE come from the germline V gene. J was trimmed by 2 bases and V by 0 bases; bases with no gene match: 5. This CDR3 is CASSLEAGGFTDTQYF. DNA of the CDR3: TGTGCCAGCAGCTTGGAGGCAGGGGGCTTCACAGATACGCAGTATTTT.

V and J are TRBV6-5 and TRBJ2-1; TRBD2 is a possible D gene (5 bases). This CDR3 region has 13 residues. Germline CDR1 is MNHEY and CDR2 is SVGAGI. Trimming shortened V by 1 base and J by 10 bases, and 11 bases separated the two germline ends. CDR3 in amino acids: CASSYLLEREQFF. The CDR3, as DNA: TGTGCCAGCAGTTACTTGCTCGAGCGGGAGCAGTTCTTC.

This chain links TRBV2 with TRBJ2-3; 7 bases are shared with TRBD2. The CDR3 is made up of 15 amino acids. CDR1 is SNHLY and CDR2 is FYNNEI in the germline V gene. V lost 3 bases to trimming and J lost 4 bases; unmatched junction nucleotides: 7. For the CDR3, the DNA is TGTGCCAGCAGTGAGGGCGGGAGTGAAGCAGATACGCAGTATTTT. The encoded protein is CASSEGGSEADTQYF. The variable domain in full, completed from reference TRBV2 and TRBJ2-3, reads EPEVTQTPSHQVTQMGQEVILRCVPISNHLYFYWYRQILGQKVEFLVSFYNNEISEKSEIFDDQFSVERPDGSNFTLKIRSTKLEDSAMYFCASSEGGSEADTQYFGPGTRLTVL.

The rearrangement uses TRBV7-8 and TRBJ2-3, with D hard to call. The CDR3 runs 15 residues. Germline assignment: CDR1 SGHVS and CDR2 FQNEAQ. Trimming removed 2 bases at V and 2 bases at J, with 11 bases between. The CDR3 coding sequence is TGTGCCAGCAGCTTACCACAGAGGCACACAGATACGCAGTATTTT. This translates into CASSLPQRHTDTQYF.

CDR3 sequence (DNA): TGCGCCAGCAGCTCCCGGGGGGAGGGATCACCCCTCCACTTT. Its translation: CASSSRGEGSPLHF. The V and J genes are TRBV4-1 and TRBJ1-6; perhaps TRBD1 as D (5 bases). Germline V gene sequence: CDR1 MGHRA, CDR2 YSYEKL. Trimming stripped 5 bases from V and 10 bases from J, with 15 bases between. The CDR3 runs to 14 residues.

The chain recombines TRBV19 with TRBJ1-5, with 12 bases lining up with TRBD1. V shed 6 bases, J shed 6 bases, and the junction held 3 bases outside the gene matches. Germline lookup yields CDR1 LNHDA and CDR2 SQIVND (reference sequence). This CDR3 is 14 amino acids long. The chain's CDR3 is CASSGTGGFQPQHF. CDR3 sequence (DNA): TGTGCCAGTAGCGGGACAGGGGGCTTTCAGCCCCAGCATTTT.

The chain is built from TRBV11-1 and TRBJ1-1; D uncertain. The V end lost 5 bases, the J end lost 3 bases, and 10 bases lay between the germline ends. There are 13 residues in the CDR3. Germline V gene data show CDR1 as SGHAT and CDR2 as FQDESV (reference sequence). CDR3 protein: CASSLRGYTEAFF. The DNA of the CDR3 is TGTGCCAGCAGCCTACGAGGTTACACTGAAGCTTTCTTT.

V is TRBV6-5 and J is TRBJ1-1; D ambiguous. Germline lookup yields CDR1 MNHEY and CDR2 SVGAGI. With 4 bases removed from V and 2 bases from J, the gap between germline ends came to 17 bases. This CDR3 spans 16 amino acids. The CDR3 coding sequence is TGTGCCAGCAGTTCCCCCCCGGGCGGCGTTAACACTGAAGCTTTCTTT. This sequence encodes CASSSPPGGVNTEAFF.

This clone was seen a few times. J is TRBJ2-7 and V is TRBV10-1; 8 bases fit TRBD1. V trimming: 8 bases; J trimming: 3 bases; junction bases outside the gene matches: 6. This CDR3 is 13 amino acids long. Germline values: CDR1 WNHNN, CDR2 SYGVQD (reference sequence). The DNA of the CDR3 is TGCGCCAGCGGTGGACAGGGCTTCTACGAGCAGTACTTC. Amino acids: CASGGQGFYEQYF.